The rows below give T cell receptor beta chains drawn from one sample of a study of shared clonotypes between healthy human individuals. Generated by immunoSEQ multiplex PCR, the TCRdb table keeps only in-frame clones and is missing some. The table lists roughly 2.1 million clones, roughly 91% of them singletons, with 1.5% to 2% in the top ten. Sequencing was done on a sample of naive CD8+ T cells from PBMCs. These receptors originate from a man between 18 and 35 years old in good health. Some clones in this sample may be carry-over from other donors' samples. Each CDR3 is given with its conserved first and last residue. The order of the fields is V gene, CDR3 length, clone size, J gene, D gene, CDR3 protein, CDR3 DNA. D genes are given only for firm matches. Size is stated for part of the rows, as once, few or many counts, or as a class when the clone is expanded.

TRBV9	14	NA	TRBJ1-2	TRBD1	CASSAGQGNYGYTF	TGTGCCAGCAGCGCAGGACAGGGGAACTATGGCTACACCTTC
TRBV27	18	NA	TRBJ2-1	NA	CASSLRSQGRKPYNEQFF	TGTGCCAGCAGTTTAAGGTCCCAAGGGAGGAAGCCTTACAATGAGCAGTTCTTC
TRBV11-2	14	NA	TRBJ2-7	NA	CASSPRQEGYEQYF	TGTGCCAGCAGCCCCCGACAGGAAGGCTACGAGCAGTACTTC
TRBV7-9	16	NA	TRBJ2-3	NA	CASSFLRSSFTDTQYF	TGTGCCAGCAGCTTTTTAAGGTCCTCCTTCACAGATACGCAGTATTTT
TRBV2	16	NA	TRBJ2-2	TRBD1	CASSFRDRENTGELFF	TGTGCCAGCAGTTTTCGGGACAGGGAGAACACCGGGGAGCTGTTTTTT
TRBV4-2	12	few	TRBJ1-1	NA	CASSTRGTEAFF	TGTGCCAGCAGCACCCGGGGTACTGAAGCTTTCTTT
TRBV19	14	NA	TRBJ1-2	NA	CASRSGNFEYGYTF	TGTGCCAGTAGAAGTGGGAATTTCGAGTATGGCTACACCTTC
TRBV10-2	13	NA	TRBJ2-5	NA	CAATGRGRETQYF	TGCGCCGCAACAGGGCGGGGACGAGAGACCCAGTACTTC
TRBV28	16	NA	TRBJ2-2	TRBD2	CASSLRLAGEAGELFF	TGTGCCAGCAGTTTACGGCTAGCGGGAGAGGCCGGGGAGCTGTTTTTT
TRBV29-1	16	NA	TRBJ2-1	NA	CSVPLWGPSSYNEQFF	TGCAGCGTTCCCCTTTGGGGGCCCAGCTCCTACAATGAGCAGTTCTTC
TRBV27	15	NA	TRBJ2-1	TRBD2	CASSTSGRPYNEQFF	TGTGCCAGCAGTACCAGCGGGAGGCCCTACAATGAGCAGTTCTTC
TRBV9	15	once	TRBJ1-5	NA	CASSRAGVSNQPQHF	TGTGCCAGCTCCCGGGCCGGGGTTAGCAATCAGCCCCAGCATTTT
TRBV7-8	14	NA	TRBJ2-7	TRBD1	CASSLDRGGNEQYF	TGTGCCAGCAGCTTGGACAGGGGGGGGAACGAGCAGTACTTC
TRBV10-3	16	NA	TRBJ1-2	NA	CAISDGSGVGNYGYTF	TGTGCCATCAGTGACGGCTCGGGTGTGGGTAACTATGGCTACACCTTC
TRBV9	14	NA	TRBJ2-7	TRBD2	CASSVGLAGYEQYF	TGTGCCAGCAGTGTCGGACTAGCGGGCTACGAGCAGTACTTC
TRBV9	14	NA	TRBJ1-5	NA	CASSVGYSNQPQHF	TGTGCCAGCAGCGTAGGCTATAGCAATCAGCCCCAGCATTTT
TRBV28	12	NA	TRBJ2-7	TRBD1	CASRPGQGEQYF	TGTGCCAGCAGACCCGGACAGGGTGAGCAGTACTTC
TRBV4-3	13	NA	TRBJ1-5	NA	CASSQEFFQPQHF	TGCGCCAGCAGCCAAGAATTTTTTCAGCCCCAGCATTTT
TRBV27	14	NA	TRBJ1-5	TRBD1	CASGIQGASQPQHF	TGTGCCAGCGGTATACAGGGGGCGAGTCAGCCCCAGCATTTT
TRBV25-1	14	NA	TRBJ1-2	TRBD1	CASSHRGQRYGYTF	TGTGCCAGCAGCCACAGGGGGCAAAGGTATGGCTACACCTTC
TRBV7-9	14	NA	TRBJ1-2	TRBD1	CASSFGQGTGGYTF	TGTGCCAGCAGCTTCGGACAGGGAACTGGGGGCTACACCTTC
TRBV15	13	NA	TRBJ2-4	NA	CATGGGPKNIQYF	TGTGCCACCGGTGGGGGTCCCAAAAACATTCAGTACTTC
TRBV11-2	17	NA	TRBJ1-1	TRBD1	CASSFNRGRGLNTEAFF	TGTGCCAGCAGCTTCAACAGGGGACGGGGGTTGAACACTGAAGCTTTCTTT
TRBV7-9	15	NA	TRBJ2-7	TRBD1	CASSQGDRGAYEQYF	TGTGCCAGCAGCCAGGGGGACAGGGGAGCCTACGAGCAGTACTTC
TRBV27	15	NA	TRBJ1-2	NA	CASSPQGILWWGYTF	TGTGCCAGCAGTCCCCAGGGGATTTTGTGGTGGGGCTACACCTTC
TRBV7-3	15	once	TRBJ2-7	NA	CASSPGERDAYEQYF	TGTGCCAGCAGCCCAGGGGAGCGGGATGCCTACGAGCAGTACTTC
TRBV19	15	NA	TRBJ1-2	NA	CATRGATGTPYGYTF	TGTGCCACTAGAGGAGCGACCGGGACGCCATATGGCTACACCTTC
TRBV19	13	NA	TRBJ2-7	NA	CASSIDYGYEQYF	TGTGCCAGTAGTATAGACTATGGGTACGAGCAGTACTTC
TRBV9	16	NA	TRBJ2-6	NA	CASSASPNSGANVLTF	TGTGCCAGCAGCGCCTCCCCTAACTCTGGGGCCAACGTCCTGACTTTC
TRBV27	13	NA	TRBJ2-7	NA	CASSFFPLYEQYF	TGTGCCAGCAGTTTTTTCCCCCTCTACGAGCAGTACTTC
TRBV28	14	NA	TRBJ2-7	TRBD2	CASSLTSGGYEQYF	TGTGCCAGCAGCCTCACTAGCGGGGGGTACGAGCAGTACTTC
TRBV19	19	once	TRBJ2-2	TRBD2	CASSSLAGVAGVGTGELFF	TGTGCCAGTTCCTCCTTAGCGGGAGTCGCGGGTGTGGGCACCGGGGAGCTGTTTTTT
TRBV9	17	NA	TRBJ1-1	NA	CASSVDMRLLGSAEAFF	TGTGCCAGCAGCGTAGACATGAGGCTTTTGGGGTCCGCTGAAGCTTTCTTT
TRBV4-1	16	NA	TRBJ1-2	NA	CASSQPVRRIVHGYTF	TGCGCCAGCAGCCAACCGGTCAGGAGGATTGTTCATGGCTACACCTTC
TRBV28	13	NA	TRBJ1-1	NA	CASSPRGGTEAFF	TGTGCCAGCAGTCCTCGAGGGGGCACTGAAGCTTTCTTT
TRBV5-5	16	once	TRBJ1-1	NA	CASSWAGGLQNTEAFF	TGTGCCAGCAGCTGGGCGGGGGGGCTACAGAACACTGAAGCTTTCTTT
TRBV29-1	13	NA	TRBJ2-7	TRBD1	CSVGTGSSYEQYF	TGCAGCGTTGGGACAGGGTCCTCCTACGAGCAGTACTTC
TRBV11-2	14	NA	TRBJ2-7	NA	CASSLVRDLDEQYF	TGTGCCAGCAGCTTAGTCCGGGACTTAGATGAGCAGTACTTC
TRBV9	17	NA	TRBJ2-1	TRBD2	CASSVGREWSSYNEQFF	TGTGCCAGCAGCGTAGGGCGGGAGTGGAGCTCCTACAATGAGCAGTTCTTC
TRBV5-6	15	NA	TRBJ2-5	TRBD1	CASRLHQGGLGTQYF	TGTGCCAGCAGGTTACACCAAGGGGGCCTAGGGACCCAGTACTTC
TRBV28	13	NA	TRBJ1-1	NA	CASSKGGWTEAFF	TGTGCCAGCAGTAAGGGGGGTTGGACTGAAGCTTTCTTT
TRBV27	16	NA	TRBJ1-2	NA	CASSLSPLRAVYGYTF	TGTGCCAGCAGTTTATCGCCCCTCAGGGCCGTCTATGGCTACACCTTC
TRBV5-8	14	NA	TRBJ1-5	NA	CASSSGTGNQPQHF	TGTGCCAGCAGCTCCGGGACGGGGAATCAGCCCCAGCATTTT
TRBV6-5	15	NA	TRBJ2-7	TRBD1	CASSYGTAASYEQYF	TGTGCCAGCAGCTACGGGACAGCAGCCTCCTACGAGCAGTACTTC
TRBV9	15	NA	TRBJ2-3	TRBD2	CASSPGTSRGDTQYF	TGTGCCAGCAGCCCCGGGACTAGTCGAGGTGATACGCAGTATTTT
TRBV7-6	16	NA	TRBJ2-1	TRBD2	CASSLTPAGAYNEQFF	TGTGCCAGCAGCTTAACTCCAGCGGGAGCCTACAATGAGCAGTTCTTC
TRBV5-1	14	NA	TRBJ1-4	NA	CASSLRGAFEKLFF	TGCGCCAGCAGCTTGCGGGGGGCATTTGAAAAACTGTTTTTT
TRBV19	14	NA	TRBJ2-7	TRBD2	CASSPGLGEYEQYF	TGTGCCAGTAGTCCGGGACTAGGGGAGTACGAGCAGTACTTC
TRBV6-6	15	NA	TRBJ2-3	TRBD2	CAGGGRLTSTDTQYF	TGTGCCGGCGGGGGGAGACTGACTAGCACAGATACGCAGTATTTT
TRBV10-3	14	NA	TRBJ2-7	TRBD2	CAISEAGLSSEQYF	TGTGCCATCAGTGAGGCGGGACTATCATCCGAGCAGTACTTC
TRBV2	15	NA	TRBJ2-5	NA	CASSEEQRYQETQYF	TGTGCCAGCAGTGAAGAACAGCGGTACCAAGAGACCCAGTACTTC
TRBV10-2	12	NA	TRBJ2-1	NA	CASIGGVGEQFF	TGCGCCAGCATCGGGGGAGTAGGTGAGCAGTTCTTC
TRBV29-1	12	NA	TRBJ1-2	TRBD1	CSVGQGSEGYTF	TGCAGCGTAGGACAGGGGTCGGAGGGCTACACCTTC